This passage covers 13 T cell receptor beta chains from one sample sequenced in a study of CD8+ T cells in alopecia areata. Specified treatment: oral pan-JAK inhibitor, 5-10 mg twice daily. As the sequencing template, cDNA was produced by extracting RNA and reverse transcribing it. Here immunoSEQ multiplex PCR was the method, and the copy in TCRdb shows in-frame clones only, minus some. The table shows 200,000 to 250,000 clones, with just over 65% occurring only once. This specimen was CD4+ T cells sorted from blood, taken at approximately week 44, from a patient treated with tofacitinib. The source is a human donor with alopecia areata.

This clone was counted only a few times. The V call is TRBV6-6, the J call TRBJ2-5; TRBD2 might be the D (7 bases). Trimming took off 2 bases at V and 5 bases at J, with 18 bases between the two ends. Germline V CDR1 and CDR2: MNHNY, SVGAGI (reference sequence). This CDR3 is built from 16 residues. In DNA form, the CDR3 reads TGTGCCAGCAGTTACGAACTCCGGGGGGCCGGTGAGACCCAGTACTTC. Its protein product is CASSYELRGAGETQYF.

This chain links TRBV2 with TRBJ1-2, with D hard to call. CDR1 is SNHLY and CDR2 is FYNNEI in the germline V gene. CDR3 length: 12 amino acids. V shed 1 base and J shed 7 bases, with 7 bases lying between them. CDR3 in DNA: TGTGCCAGCAGTGAAGGGGGAGGTGGCTACACCTTC. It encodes CASSEGGGGYTF.

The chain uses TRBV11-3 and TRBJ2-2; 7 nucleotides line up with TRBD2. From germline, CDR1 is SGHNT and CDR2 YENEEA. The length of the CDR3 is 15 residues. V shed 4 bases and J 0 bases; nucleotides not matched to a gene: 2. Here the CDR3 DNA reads TGTGCCAGCAGCTGGAGCGGGGCGAACACCGGGGAGCTGTTTTTT. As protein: CASSWSGANTGELFF.

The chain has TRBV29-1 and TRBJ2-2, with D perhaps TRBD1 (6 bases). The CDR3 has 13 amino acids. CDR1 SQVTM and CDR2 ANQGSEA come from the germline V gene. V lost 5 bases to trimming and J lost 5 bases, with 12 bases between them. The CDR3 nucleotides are TGCAGCGTTCCGGGACACGCAACCGGGGAGCTGTTTTTT. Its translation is CSVPGHATGELFF.

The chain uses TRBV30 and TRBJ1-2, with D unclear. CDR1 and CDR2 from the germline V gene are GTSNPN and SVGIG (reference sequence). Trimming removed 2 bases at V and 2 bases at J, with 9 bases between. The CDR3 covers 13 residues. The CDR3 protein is CAWSSGLNYGYTF. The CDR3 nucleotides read TGTGCCTGGAGTTCTGGATTAAACTATGGCTACACCTTC.

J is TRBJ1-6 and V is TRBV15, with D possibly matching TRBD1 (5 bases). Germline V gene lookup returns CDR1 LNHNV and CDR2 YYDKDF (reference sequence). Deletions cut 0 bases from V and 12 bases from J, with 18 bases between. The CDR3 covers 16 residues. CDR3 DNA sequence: TGTGCCACCAGCAGAGATAGCCAGGGTTCCTTGGGACCCCTCCACTTT. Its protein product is CATSRDSQGSLGPLHF.

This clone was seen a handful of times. CDR3 nucleotide sequence: TGTGCCACAGCCACAGGGAATTTGGGCTACGAGCAGTACTTC. It yields the protein CATATGNLGYEQYF. The V call is TRBV21-1, the J call TRBJ2-7; TRBD1 was called by the table and not checked on the DNA. TRBV21-1 is a documented pseudogene. The CDR3 consists of 14 residues.

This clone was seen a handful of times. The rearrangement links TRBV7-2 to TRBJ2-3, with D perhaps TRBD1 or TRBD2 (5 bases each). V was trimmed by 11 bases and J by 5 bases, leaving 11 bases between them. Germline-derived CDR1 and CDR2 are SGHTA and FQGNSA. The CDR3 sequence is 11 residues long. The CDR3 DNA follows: TGTGCCGAATCTGGGGGAGATACGCAGTATTTT. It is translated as CAESGGDTQYF.

The CDR3 reads CASSPGTGVVNTF. The CDR3 nucleotides read TGTGCCAGCAGTCCTGGGACAGGGGTCGTCAACACCTTC. J is TRBJ1-2 and V is TRBV6-6, with 10 positions matching TRBD1. Trimming cost V 5 bases and J 12 bases; bases outside gene matches: 9. The germline CDR1 and CDR2 sequences are MNHNY and SVGAGI (reference sequence). The CDR3 covers 13 residues.

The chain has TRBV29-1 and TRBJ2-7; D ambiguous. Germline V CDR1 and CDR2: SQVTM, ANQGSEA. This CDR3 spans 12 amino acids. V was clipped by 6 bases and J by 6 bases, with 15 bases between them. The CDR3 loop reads CSVAPQIGEQYF. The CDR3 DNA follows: TGCAGCGTGGCCCCCCAGATCGGCGAGCAGTACTTC.

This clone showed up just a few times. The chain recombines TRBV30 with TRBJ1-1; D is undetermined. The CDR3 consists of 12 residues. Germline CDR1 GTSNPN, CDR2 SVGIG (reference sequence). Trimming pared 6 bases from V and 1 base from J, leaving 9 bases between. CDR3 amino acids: CACDSRNTEAFF. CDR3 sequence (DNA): TGTGCCTGTGACTCGAGGAACACTGAAGCTTTCTTT. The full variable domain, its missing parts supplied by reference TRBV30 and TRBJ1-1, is SQTIHQWPATLVQPVGSPLSLECTVEGTSNPNLYWYRQAAGRGLQLLFYSVGIGQISSEVPQNLSASRPQDRQFILSSKKLLLSDSGFYLCACDSRNTEAFFGQGTRLTVV.

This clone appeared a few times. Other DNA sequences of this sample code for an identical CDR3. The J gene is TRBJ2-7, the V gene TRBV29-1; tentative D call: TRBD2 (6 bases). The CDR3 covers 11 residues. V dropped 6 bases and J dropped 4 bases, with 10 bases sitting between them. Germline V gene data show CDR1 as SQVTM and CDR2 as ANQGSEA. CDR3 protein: CSVRGTYEQYF. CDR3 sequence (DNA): TGCAGCGTGAGAGGGACTTACGAGCAGTACTTC.

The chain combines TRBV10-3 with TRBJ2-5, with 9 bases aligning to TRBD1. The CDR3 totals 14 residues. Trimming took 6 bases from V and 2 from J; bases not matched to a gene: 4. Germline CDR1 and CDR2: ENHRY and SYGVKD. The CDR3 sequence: CAISPDRGQETQYF. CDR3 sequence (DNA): TGTGCCATCAGCCCAGACAGGGGGCAAGAGACCCAGTACTTC.